These 13 T cell receptor beta chains share one sample of origin, sequenced in a study of Graves' ophthalmopathy and Graves' hyperthyroidism. CDR3 regions of TCR beta were amplified from RNA transcripts. Second-round multiplex PCR came after a first-round RT-PCR that employed HTBI primers. TCRdb re-called the multiplex PCR reads with MiXCR, one entry per CDR3 protein. Here the sample spans 900,000 to 1,200,000 distinct CDR3 sequences, approximately 35% being singletons. Sequencing was performed on peripheral blood or thyroid tissue (not recorded which). These receptors were obtained from an adult man with Graves' hyperthyroidism.

The chain joins TRBV15 to TRBJ1-5; D is uncertain. Per germline, CDR1 LNHNV and CDR2 YYDKDF (reference sequence). The V end lost 0 bases, the J end lost 0 bases, and 6 bases lay between the germline ends. This CDR3 comprises 15 residues. This chain's CDR3 is CATSRDHGSNQPQHF. DNA of the CDR3: TGTGCCACCAGCAGAGATCACGGTAGCAATCAGCCCCAGCATTTT.

The chain uses TRBV24-1 and TRBJ2-7, with D tentatively TRBD1 (6 bases). The germline V gene has CDR1 KGHDR and CDR2 SFDVKD. Deletions cut 4 bases from V and 1 base from J, with 7 bases between. The CDR3 loop spans 13 amino acids. CDR3 in DNA: TGTGCCACCAGTGAAACAGGGTCCTACGAGCAGTACTTC. Translated: CATSETGSYEQYF.

This clonotype was found once. The chain employs TRBV2 and TRBJ1-6, with a possible D match to TRBD1 (5 bases). The CDR3 spans 14 residues. Germline CDR1 is SNHLY and CDR2 is FYNNEI. The V end lost 7 bases, the J end lost 7 bases, and 14 bases lay between the germline ends. The CDR3 here is CASTPAGSNSPLHF. In DNA form, the CDR3 reads TGTGCCAGCACCCCGGCAGGGTCGAATTCACCCCTCCACTTT.

The genes are TRBV20-1 and TRBJ1-1; 7 bases are shared with TRBD1. The CDR3 totals 12 residues. V was pared by 6 bases and J by 4 bases, with 5 bases of the junction left unmatched. Germline assignment: CDR1 DFQATT and CDR2 SNEGSKA (reference sequence). The CDR3 loop is CSATAGGTEAFF. The CDR3 region has the DNA TGCAGTGCCACCGCAGGGGGCACTGAAGCTTTCTTT.

This rearrangement joins TRBV5-5 to TRBJ2-2; D perhaps matches TRBD1 (6 bases). Germline lookup yields CDR1 SGHKS and CDR2 YYEKEE (reference sequence). This CDR3 is built from 15 residues. V shed 4 bases and J shed 4 bases, with 14 bases lying between them. CDR3 loop: CASSHQQGITGELFF. CDR3 in DNA: TGTGCCAGCAGCCATCAACAGGGAATCACCGGGGAGCTGTTTTTT.

The chain combines TRBV2 with TRBJ2-7; 8 nucleotides line up with TRBD1. The CDR3 sequence is 15 residues long. Germline loops: CDR1 SNHLY, CDR2 FYNNEI. V shed 4 bases, J shed 3 bases, and the junction held 8 bases outside the gene matches. Here the CDR3 reads CASSGRTGQDYEQYF. The CDR3 coding sequence is TGTGCCAGCAGTGGCCGGACAGGGCAGGACTACGAGCAGTACTTC.

The sample holds many counts of this clonotype. The V call is TRBV2, the J call TRBJ1-5; 7 bases agree with TRBD1. V dropped 7 bases and J dropped 6; count of bases not matched to a gene: 9. Germline values: CDR1 SNHLY, CDR2 FYNNEI. This CDR3 has 14 amino acids. CDR3 DNA sequence: TGTGCCAGCATAGCAGGGGGGAAGGGTCAGCCCCAGCATTTT. It encodes CASIAGGKGQPQHF.

This clonotype showed up just a few times. V usage is TRBV29-1 and J usage is TRBJ2-7; D uncertain. V lost 5 bases, J lost 5 bases, and 10 bases lay in between. The V gene's germline CDR1 is SQVTM and CDR2 ANQGSEA. This CDR3 region has 11 residues. The CDR3 coding sequence is TGCAGCGTTAGGATCTGGAACGAGCAGTACTTC. It encodes CSVRIWNEQYF.

The genes are TRBV29-1 and TRBJ1-1; D unclear. CDR1 is SQVTM, CDR2 ANQGSEA, per germline. V dropped 8 bases and J dropped 1 base, with 14 bases sitting between them. The CDR3 is 13 amino acids. The CDR3 DNA reads TGCAGCAGTGGTCGAGGTCAGAACACTGAAGCTTTCTTT. Its protein is CSSGRGQNTEAFF.

The table lists this clonotype with a few counts. This chain connects TRBV4-3 to TRBJ2-7; D remains unclear. V was cut by 0 bases and J by 6 bases, with 9 bases left in between. CDR1 is LGHNA and CDR2 is YSLEER in the germline V gene. CDR3 length: 13 amino acids. The CDR3 loop is CASSQDPRFEQYF. CDR3 in DNA: TGCGCCAGCAGCCAAGACCCCAGATTCGAGCAGTACTTC.

As to this clonotype: Mismatch with germline at one junction end may stem from a read error. The gene calls are TRBV7-2 and TRBJ1-2; D gene unclear. Germline V gives CDR1 SGHTA, CDR2 FQGNSA. This CDR3 spans 17 amino acids. The CDR3 DNA sequence: TGCGCCAGCAACCAAGGAACCCGGGCGATCGTACGGTATGGCTACACCTTC. It specifies CASNQGTRAIVRYGYTF.

There are many counts of this clonotype. This chain's CDR3 is CASSQFVGYGYTF. For the CDR3, the DNA is TGTGCCAGCAGCCAATTCGTGGGATATGGCTACACCTTC. The chain recombines TRBV14 with TRBJ1-2; no clear D gene. The ends were cut back, 2 bases at V and 5 bases at J, with 9 bases in the middle. The germline CDR1 and CDR2 sequences are SGHDN and FVKESK. The CDR3 has 13 amino acids. The complete variable domain, with remaining parts taken from reference TRBV14 and TRBJ1-2, reads EAGVTQFPSHSVIEKGQTVTLRCDPISGHDNLYWYRRVMGKEIKFLLHFVKESKQDESGMPNNRFLAERTGGTYSTLKVQPAELEDSGVYFCASSQFVGYGYTFGSGTRLTVV.

This clonotype was seen ten or more times. V is TRBV7-9 and J is TRBJ2-7, with 8 positions matching TRBD2. The CDR3 consists of 14 residues. V lost 5 bases, J lost 3 bases, and 6 bases stayed unmatched. Germline loops: CDR1 SEHNR, CDR2 FQNEAQ (reference sequence). The CDR3 loop reads CASSRTSYGYEQYF. The CDR3 DNA sequence: TGTGCCAGCAGCCGGACTAGCTATGGCTACGAGCAGTACTTC.